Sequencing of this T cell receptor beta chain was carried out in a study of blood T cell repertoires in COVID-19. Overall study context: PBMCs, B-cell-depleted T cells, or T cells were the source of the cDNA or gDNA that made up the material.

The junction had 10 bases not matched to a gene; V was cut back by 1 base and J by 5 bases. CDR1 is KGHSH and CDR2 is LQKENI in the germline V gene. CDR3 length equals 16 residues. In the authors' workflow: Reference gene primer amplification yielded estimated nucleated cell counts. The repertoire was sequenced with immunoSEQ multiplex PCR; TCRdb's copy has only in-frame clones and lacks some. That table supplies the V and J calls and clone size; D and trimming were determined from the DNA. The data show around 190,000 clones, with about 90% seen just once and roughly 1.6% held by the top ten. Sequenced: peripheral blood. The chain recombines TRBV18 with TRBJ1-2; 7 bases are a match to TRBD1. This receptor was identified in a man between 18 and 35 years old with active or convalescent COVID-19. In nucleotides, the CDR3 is TGTGCCAGCTCACCACTAAAGGGACAGCTCCTTTATGGCTACACCTTC. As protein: CASSPLKGQLLYGYTF.